Below are 3 T cell receptor beta chains sequenced from a single sample in a study of vaccination and CD4 T cells after COVID-19. CD4+ T cells that had been cultured provided DNA sequenced with the Oncomine TCR Beta short-read assay. TCRdb recomputed calls from the PCR reads with MiXCR, one row per CDR3 protein. Of 15,000 to 20,000 distinct CDR3 sequences listed, about half are singletons. No cognate antigen is known for these TCRs. Time point here: late sampling 161 to 241 days after vaccination in a few convalescent patients. Treatment noted: approximately 11-day PBMC culture with coronavirus spike peptide pools or control peptides (ViraFEST assay). The specimen comprised CD4+ T cells from blood, cultured in vitro, sampled about 7 months after SARS-CoV-2 vaccination. These TCRs come from a human donor who had recovered from COVID-19.

The rearrangement joins TRBV6-1 to TRBJ1-1; D remains ambiguous. Trimming removed 2 bases at V and 4 bases at J, with 11 bases between. This CDR3 spans 14 amino acids. Per germline, CDR1 MNHNS and CDR2 SASEGT. CDR3 in amino acids: CASSESGPGTEAFF. CDR3 nucleotide sequence: TGTGCCAGCAGTGAATCCGGGCCTGGCACTGAAGCTTTCTTT.

V and J are TRBV7-6 and TRBJ2-5; TRBD1 matches 8 bases. Per the germline V gene, CDR1 is SGHVS and CDR2 is FNYEAQ. V was clipped by 5 bases and J by 5 bases; unmatched bases: 4. The CDR3 contains 13 residues. Here the CDR3 DNA reads TGTGCCAGCAGCGTTGACAGGGGCGAGACCCAGTACTTC. Protein sequence: CASSVDRGETQYF.

This clonotype was counted only a few times. This CDR3 reads CASRGLSIDEQFF. Written as DNA, the CDR3 is TGTGCCAGTAGGGGACTATCCATCGATGAGCAGTTCTTC. V usage is TRBV5-4 and J usage is TRBJ2-1; 7 bases agree with TRBD2. CDR3 length: 13 residues. Germline V gene data show CDR1 as SGHNT and CDR2 as YYREEE (reference sequence). The V segment lost 8 bases and the J segment 8 bases; nucleotides outside the gene matches: 10.